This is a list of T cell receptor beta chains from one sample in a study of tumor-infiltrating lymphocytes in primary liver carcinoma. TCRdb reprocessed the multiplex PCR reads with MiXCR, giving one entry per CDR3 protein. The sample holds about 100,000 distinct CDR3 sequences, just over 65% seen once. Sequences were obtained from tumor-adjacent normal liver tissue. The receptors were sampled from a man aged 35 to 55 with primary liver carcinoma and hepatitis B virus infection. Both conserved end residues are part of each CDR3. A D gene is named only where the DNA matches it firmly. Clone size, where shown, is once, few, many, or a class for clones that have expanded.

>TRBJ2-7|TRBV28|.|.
CAGSSPGGKGRHEQYF
TGTGCCGGCAGTTCCCCCGGTGGGAAGGGACGGCACGAGCAGTACTTC
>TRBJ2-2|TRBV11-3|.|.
CASKLESNTGELFF
TGTGCCAGCAAGCTAGAATCGAACACCGGGGAGCTGTTTTTT
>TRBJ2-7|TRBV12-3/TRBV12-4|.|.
CASSLFAGIDEQYF
TGTGCCAGCAGTTTATTTGCGGGAATCGACGAGCAATACTTC
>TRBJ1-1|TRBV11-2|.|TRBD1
CVSSFQGGGNEAFF
TGTGTCAGCAGCTTCCAGGGGGGGGGCAATGAAGCTTTCTTT
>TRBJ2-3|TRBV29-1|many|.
CSAGVDTQYF
TGCAGCGCCGGGGTAGATACGCAGTATTTT
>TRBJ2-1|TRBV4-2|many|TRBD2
CASSLFLAGDGSYNEQFF
TGTGCCAGCAGCTTGTTTCTAGCGGGAGACGGTTCCTACAATGAGCAGTTCTTC
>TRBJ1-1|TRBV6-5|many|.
CATVGGVDTEAFF
TGTGCCACCGTGGGAGGGGTTGACACTGAAGCTTTCTTT
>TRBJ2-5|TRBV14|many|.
CASSQVAKAKNF
TGTGCCAGCAGCCAAGTTGCTAAGGCGAAGAATTTC
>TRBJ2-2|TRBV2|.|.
CASGGQYTGELFF
TGTGCCAGCGGGGGGCAGTACACCGGGGAGCTGTTTTTT
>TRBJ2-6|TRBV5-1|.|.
CASSLQAGSYSGVNVLTF
TGCGCCAGCAGCTTACAGGCAGGGAGCTACTCTGGGGTCAACGTCCTGACTTTC
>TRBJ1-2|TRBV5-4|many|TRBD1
CASSPDREANYGYTF
TGTGCCAGCAGCCCAGACAGGGAAGCTAACTATGGCTACACCTTC
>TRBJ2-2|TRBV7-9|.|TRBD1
CTSIADRDTGELFF
TGTACCAGCATCGCCGACAGGGACACCGGGGAGCTGTTTTTT
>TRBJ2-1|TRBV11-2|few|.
CASSLASLKFLSYKEQFF
TGTGCCAGCAGTTTAGCAAGCCTTAAATTCCTCTCCTACAAAGAGCAGTTCTTC
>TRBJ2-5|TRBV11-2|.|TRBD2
CASSIVRASGQETQYF
TGTGCCAGCAGCATAGTCCGGGCTAGCGGGCAAGAGACCCAGTACTTT
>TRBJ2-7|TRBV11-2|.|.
CASSSRLVQTYEQYF
TGTGCCAGCAGCTCGCGTTTGGTACAGACCTACGAGCAGTACTTC
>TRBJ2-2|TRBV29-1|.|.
CSVGDVGTELFF
TGCAGCGTTGGAGATGTTGGGACGGAGCTGTTTTTT
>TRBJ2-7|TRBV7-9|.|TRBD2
CASSFIAGGLAEQYF
TGTGCCAGCAGCTTCATAGCGGGAGGACTCGCCGAGCAGTACTTC
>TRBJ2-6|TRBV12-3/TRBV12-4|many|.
CASSLAGFSGANVLTF
TGTGCCAGCAGTTTAGCAGGGTTCTCTGGGGCCAACGTCCTGACTTTC
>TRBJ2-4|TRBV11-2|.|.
CASSPSALGAKNIHYF
TGTGCCAGTAGCCCTTCGGCCCTCGGGGCCAAAAACATTCATTACTTC
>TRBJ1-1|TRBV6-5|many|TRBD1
CASSLGVGTDYSEAFF
TGTGCCAGCAGTCTGGGTGTGGGGACAGATTATAGTGAAGCTTTCTTT
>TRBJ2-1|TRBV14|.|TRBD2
CASSQDSGSGRSQRGYEQFF
TGTGCCAGCAGCCAAGACAGCGGGTCAGGTCGGAGTCAGCGGGGATATGAGCAGTTCTTC
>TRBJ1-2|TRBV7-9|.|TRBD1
CASSLGDRRGGYTF
TGTGCCAGCAGCTTAGGGGACAGGAGGGGCGGCTACACCTTC
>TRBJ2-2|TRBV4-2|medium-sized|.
CASSQEKGGELFF
TGTGCCAGCAGCCAAGAAAAGGGCGGGGAGCTGTTTTTT
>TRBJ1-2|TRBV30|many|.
CAWMGVGGYTF
TGTGCCTGGATGGGGGTGGGGGGCTACACCTTC
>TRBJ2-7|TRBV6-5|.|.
CASRSPGIDSNEQYF
TGTGCCAGCCGGAGCCCGGGGATAGACTCCAACGAGCAGTACTTC
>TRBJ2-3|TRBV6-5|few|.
CASSYFQGTDTQYF
TGTGCCAGCAGTTACTTTCAGGGAACAGATACGCAGTATTTT
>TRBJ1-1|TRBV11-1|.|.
CPSSLDAVGTEAFF
TGTCCCAGCAGCTTAGATGCAGTGGGCACTGAAGCTTTCTTT
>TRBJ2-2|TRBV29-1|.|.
CSAQRIGTGEPFF
TGCAGTGCCCAAAGGATAGGCACCGGGGAGCCGTTTTTT
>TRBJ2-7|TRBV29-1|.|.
CSVYDSRFYDQYF
TGCAGCGTTTACGATTCAAGGTTCTACGATCAGTACTTC